A single sample is the source of the 10 T cell receptor beta chains below, sequenced in a study of shared T cell receptors in the human thymus. Method: immunoSEQ multiplex PCR; TCRdb's copy keeps in-frame clones and lacks some. The repertoire holds hundreds of thousands of clones, 87% seen once, with under 0.01% in the top ten. These data also featured in a second study, about human thymus T cells.

Sequencing was performed on thymocytes. These receptors came from a boy under two years old with a congenital heart defect.

This rearrangement joins TRBV20-1 to TRBJ1-2, with D perhaps matching TRBD1 (5 bases). V lost 6 bases and J lost 5, with 10 bases in between. The length of the CDR3 is 11 residues. CDR1 DFQATT and CDR2 SNEGSKA come from the germline V gene (reference sequence). The CDR3 DNA reads as TGCAGTGCAGGGGCCAGATATGGCTACACCTTC. Its protein product is CSAGARYGYTF.

The chain has TRBV5-1 and TRBJ1-4, with 10 positions matching TRBD1. Losses at the gene ends were 4 bases for V and 4 bases for J; bases not matched to a gene: 7. The CDR3 sequence is 16 residues long. Germline V CDR1 and CDR2: SGHRS, YFSETQ. CDR3 sequence reads: CASSPETGGINEKLFF. The CDR3 coding sequence is TGCGCCAGCAGCCCGGAGACAGGGGGCATTAATGAAAAACTGTTTTTT.

The rearrangement joins TRBV11-2 to TRBJ2-7; D might be TRBD1 (7 bases). Germline V gene lookup returns CDR1 SGHAT and CDR2 FQNNGV. Between the trimmed V and J ends, which lost 1 base and 2 bases, there was a span of 12 bases. This CDR3 region has 15 residues. The CDR3 DNA is TGTGCCAGCAGCTTAGGGGCAGGGGGGACCTACGAGCAGTACTTC. Amino acid sequence: CASSLGAGGTYEQYF.

V and J are TRBV23-1 and TRBJ2-1; tentative D call: TRBD2 (5 bases). TRBV23-1 is identified as an open reading frame with a role that is uncertain. Trimming removed 3 bases from V and 12 bases from J, with 21 bases in between. The CDR3 sequence is 15 residues long. For the CDR3, the DNA is TGCGCCAGCAGTCATTGTAAGAGGTCGGGGTTTGGGCAGTTCTTC. Translated: CASSHCKRSGFGQFF.

This chain joins TRBV27 and TRBJ2-1; TRBD2 agrees at 10 bases. J gave up 4 bases and V 6 bases, and 6 bases lay outside the gene matches. Germline CDR1 reads MNHEY; CDR2 reads SMNVEV (reference sequence). The CDR3 runs to 15 residues. The CDR3 nucleotides read TGTGCCAGCAGGTCTCTAGCGGGGGAGTACAATGAGCAGTTCTTC. Amino acids: CASRSLAGEYNEQFF.

In this sample, this clone turned up once. The chain employs TRBV5-1 and TRBJ2-5; TRBD1 matches at 8 bases. V dropped 1 base and J dropped 7; count of bases not matched to a gene: 0. Per germline, CDR1 SGHRS and CDR2 YFSETQ. This CDR3 region has 12 residues. The CDR3 sequence is CASSLQGATQYF. For the CDR3, the DNA is TGCGCCAGCAGCTTGCAGGGGGCGACCCAGTACTTC. The full variable domain, its missing parts supplied by reference TRBV5-1 and TRBJ2-5, is KAGVTQTPRYLIKTRGQQVTLSCSPISGHRSVSWYQQTPGQGLQFLFEYFSETQRNKGNFPGRFSGRQFSNSRSEMNVSTLELGDSALYLCASSLQGATQYFGPGTRLLVL.

This chain connects TRBV6-1 to TRBJ2-1; TRBD1 is a possible D gene (6 bases). The CDR3 is made up of 14 amino acids. Germline V CDR1 and CDR2: MNHNS, SASEGT. Trimming left V 7 bases short and J 5 bases short, with 15 bases between. In DNA, the CDR3 is TGTGCCAGCATTCCAGGGGAAAGGGACAATGAGCAGTTCTTC. Amino acids: CASIPGERDNEQFF.

The rearrangement joins TRBV11-2 to TRBJ1-2; the D is unclear. The ends were cut back, 3 bases at V and 1 base at J, with 12 bases in the middle. The CDR3 sequence is 15 residues long. Germline CDR1 reads SGHAT; CDR2 reads FQNNGV. The CDR3 DNA is TGTGCCAGCAGCTTCAGTTCAAAAAATAACTATGGCTACACCTTC. This gives the protein CASSFSSKNNYGYTF.

J is TRBJ1-5 and V is TRBV28, with 8 bases aligning to TRBD1. Germline-derived CDR1 and CDR2 are MDHEN and SYDVKM. The CDR3 runs to 19 residues. V shed 7 bases, J shed 3 bases, and the junction held 20 bases outside the gene matches. The CDR3 bases are TGTGCCAGCATAGGTAAGACGAACCAGGGGGCTCTATCCAATCAGCCCCAGCATTTT. Translated, it gives CASIGKTNQGALSNQPQHF.

This sequence joins TRBV14 and TRBJ2-7; D remains unclear. The CDR3 loop spans 16 amino acids. With 0 bases removed from V and 12 bases from J, the gap between germline ends came to 24 bases. The germline V gene has CDR1 SGHDN and CDR2 FVKESK. Written as DNA, the CDR3 is TGTGCCAGCAGCCAAGATGCGGCGCCCGCTTCAAGCAGATGGTACTTC. As protein: CASSQDAAPASSRWYF. The whole variable domain, remainder taken from reference TRBV14 and TRBJ2-7, is EAGVTQFPSHSVIEKGQTVTLRCDPISGHDNLYWYRRVMGKEIKFLLHFVKESKQDESGMPNNRFLAERTGGTYSTLKVQPAELEDSGVYFCASSQDAAPASSRWYFGPGTRLTVT.